The TCR beta chain described here comes from a study of PD-1 blockade in classical Hodgkin lymphoma. General study points: For complete responders, baseline diversity was comparable to that of newly diagnosed patients. It was reported that newly diagnosed patients had less baseline TCR diversity than healthy donors.

Time point: cycle 4 day 1 (C4D1), after less than 7 weeks of nivolumab. All trial patients relapsed after autologous stem cell transplantation. Purification of CD4+ T cells from thawed PBMCs was performed via magnetic negative selection. On this clone: What it binds is unknown.

The V gene's germline CDR1 is MDHEN and CDR2 SYDVKM. Trimming cost V 2 bases and J 2 bases; bases outside gene matches: 6. The CDR3 is 15 residues long. Only in-frame clones appear in the TCRdb table, and some are missing; sequencing was by immunoSEQ multiplex PCR. The repertoire includes 10,000 to 15,000 clones, about 88% of them detected once, and 0.9% sits in the top ten. The clonotype originates from a human donor with classical Hodgkin lymphoma. This sample comprised CD4+ T cells from blood, obtained before the fourth cycle of nivolumab. J is TRBJ2-7 and V is TRBV28, with 7 bases identical to TRBD1. CDR3 loop: CASSLPGTVPYEQYF. The CDR3, as DNA: TGTGCCAGCAGTTTACCCGGGACAGTTCCCTACGAGCAGTACTTC.